This TCR beta chain was sequenced for a study of blood T cells in healthy people across ages (dated by TCRdb to 2013 to 2016). Background for the entire study: In model experiments, template switching captured about one uniquely barcoded TCR beta cDNA molecule for every two T cells. To track age-related changes in TCR beta repertoire diversity, the study relied on deep sequencing normalized with unique cDNA molecular identifiers. The donors were split into four age groups: young (average 16 years), middle-aged (about 40), aged (more than 60) and long-lived (approximately 80). To avoid experimental bias, donors of different ages were distributed randomly across sequencing lanes. The study analyzed two additional independent replicas of 1 million unique cDNA reads from the same blood draw for two donors, one aged 18 to 30 and one aged 80 or older. Results the study describes overall, beyond this receptor: Total diversity estimates from one million sequenced T cells were considered lower bounds and underestimates. Since profiling was done on bulk unsorted PBMCs, naive and antigen-experienced compartments could not be conclusively compared. Observed TCR beta diversity per million T cells fell roughly linearly with age, and a significant reduction was already apparent by age roughly 40. The long-lived group showed more naive CD4+ T cells, fewer expanded clones and increased TCR diversity than the aged group, suggesting age selection. The CMV infection status of donors was not known, potentially confounding age-related changes in expanded clonotypes. There was a strong correlation between observed TCR beta diversity and the percentage of naive T cells measured by flow cytometry.

CDR1 and CDR2, per the germline V gene, are SQVTM and ANQGSEA. Including the terminal cysteine and phenylalanine, the CDR3 comprises 13 residues. The kept DNA is CDR3 alone, 39 bases in frame from the first base. V gives up 0 bases and J gives up 4 bases, and the segment between their germline ends measures 6 bases. The method was 5' RACE. Sequencing was carried out with an Illumina HiSeq 2500. A second PCR of roughly 7 to 12 cycles was run with a J-beta primer mix and a sample-barcoded 5' primer. Each TCR beta cDNA molecule received a unique molecular identifier from a template-switch 5' adaptor carrying 12 random nucleotides. At least 3 million CDR3-containing paired-end reads were obtained from each sample. All of the RNA was converted into first-strand cDNA using the Mint cDNA synthesis kit, with a TRBC-specific oligonucleotide serving as the primer. After uracil-DNA glycosylase treatment, a first 18-cycle PCR used universal primers M1SS and BC2_uni_R on all cDNA. Regarding the original processing steps: For normalization, 1 million high-quality reads were randomly selected from each sample, with every read carrying a distinct molecular identifier. Instead of being binned into consensus sequences, reads that shared molecular identifiers were thrown out. MiTCR, run with a Q25 quality threshold and the strictest error-elimination algorithm, handled CDR3 identification, clonotype clustering and error correction. Lower-bound total TCR beta diversity was estimated with a nonparametric unseen species model using Euler transformation. TCRdb redid the processing of the public reads, applying fastp at Q25 and MiXCR, and retained in-frame beta chains. CDR3 protein sequences are deduplicated, and each keeps its most common genes and DNA. The V and J calls reflect TCRdb's pipeline rather than the authors' work. For this sample the table gives about 590,000 distinct CDR3 sequences, of which under 30% were detected only once. In total, the top ten clones hold 15% to 19% of the sample.

This clonotype was detected only a few times. Its antigen is currently not known. It has no much larger one-base neighbor in the sample; base qualities were not kept. Donors were about 36 systemically healthy Caucasian individuals from Russia aged 6 to 90 years. Each donor gave 9 to 10 milliliters of peripheral blood, collected into EDTA-treated Vacutainer tubes. PBMCs were isolated by Ficoll-Paque density-gradient centrifugation, with at least 6.5 million obtained per sample. Trizol reagent was used to extract total RNA from PBMCs, with at least 5 micrograms per sample. The percentages of naive CD45RAhigh/CD27high T cells were determined by flow cytometry on a PBMC aliquot from every donor.

The TCR originated in a woman of 80 years or more in good health. This sequence uses TRBV29-1 and TRBJ2-2; D gene: possibly TRBD1, on 6 matching bases. Sequences were obtained from blood. CDR3 region: CSVEEGGTGELFF. The sequenced DNA: TGCAGCGTTGAAGAAGGGGGCACCGGGGAGCTGTTTTTT.